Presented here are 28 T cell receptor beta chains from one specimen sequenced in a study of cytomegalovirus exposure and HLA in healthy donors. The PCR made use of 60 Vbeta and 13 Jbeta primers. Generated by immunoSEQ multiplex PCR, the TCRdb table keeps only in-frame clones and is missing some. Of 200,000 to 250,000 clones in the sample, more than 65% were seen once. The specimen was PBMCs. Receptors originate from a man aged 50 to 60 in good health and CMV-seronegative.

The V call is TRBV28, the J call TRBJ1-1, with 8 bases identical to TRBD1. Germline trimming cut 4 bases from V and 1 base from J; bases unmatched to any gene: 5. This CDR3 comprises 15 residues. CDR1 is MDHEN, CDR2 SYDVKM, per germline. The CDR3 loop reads CASSSAGTGNTEAFF. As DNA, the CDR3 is TGTGCCAGCAGTTCCGCCGGGACAGGGAACACTGAAGCTTTCTTT.

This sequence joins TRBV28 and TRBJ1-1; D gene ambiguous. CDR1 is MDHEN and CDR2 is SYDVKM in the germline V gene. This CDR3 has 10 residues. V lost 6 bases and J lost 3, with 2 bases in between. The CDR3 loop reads CASSYTEAFF. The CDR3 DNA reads TGTGCCAGCAGCTACACTGAAGCTTTCTTT.

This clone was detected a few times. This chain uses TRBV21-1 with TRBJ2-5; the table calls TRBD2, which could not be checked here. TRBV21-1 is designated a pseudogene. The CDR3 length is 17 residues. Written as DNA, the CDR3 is TGTGCCAGCAGCAAAGTGCTGACTAGCGGGAGCGAAGAGACCCAGTACTTC. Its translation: CASSKVLTSGSEETQYF.

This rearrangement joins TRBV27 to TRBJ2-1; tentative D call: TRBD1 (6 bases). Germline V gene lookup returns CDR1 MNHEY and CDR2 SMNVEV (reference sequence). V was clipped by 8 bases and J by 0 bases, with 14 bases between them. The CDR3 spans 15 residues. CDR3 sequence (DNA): TGTGCCAGCCTTCCTGGGGGCCGCTCCTACAATGAGCAGTTCTTC. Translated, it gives CASLPGGRSYNEQFF.

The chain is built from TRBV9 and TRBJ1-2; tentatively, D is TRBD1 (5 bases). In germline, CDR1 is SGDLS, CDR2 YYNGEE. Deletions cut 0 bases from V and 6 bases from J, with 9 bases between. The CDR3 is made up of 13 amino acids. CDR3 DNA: TGTGCCAGCAGCGTAGCAGGGCTTCATGGCTACACCTTC. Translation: CASSVAGLHGYTF.

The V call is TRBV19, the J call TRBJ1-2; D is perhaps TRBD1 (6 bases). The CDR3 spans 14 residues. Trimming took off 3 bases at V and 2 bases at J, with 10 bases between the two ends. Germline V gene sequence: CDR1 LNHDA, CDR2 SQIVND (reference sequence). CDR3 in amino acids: CASSIGGQNYGYTF. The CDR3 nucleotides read TGTGCCAGTAGTATTGGGGGCCAGAACTATGGCTACACCTTC. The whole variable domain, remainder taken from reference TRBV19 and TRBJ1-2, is DGGITQSPKYLFRKEGQNVTLSCEQNLNHDAMYWYRQDPGQGLRLIYYSQIVNDFQKGDIAEGYSVSREKKESFPLTVTSAQKNPTAFYLCASSIGGQNYGYTFGSGTRLTVV.

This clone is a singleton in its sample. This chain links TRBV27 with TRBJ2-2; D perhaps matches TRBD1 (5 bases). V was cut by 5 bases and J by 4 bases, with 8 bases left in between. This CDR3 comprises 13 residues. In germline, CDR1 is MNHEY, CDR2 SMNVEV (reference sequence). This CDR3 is CASSSRATGELFF. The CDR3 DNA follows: TGTGCCAGCAGTAGCAGGGCCACCGGGGAGCTGTTTTTT.

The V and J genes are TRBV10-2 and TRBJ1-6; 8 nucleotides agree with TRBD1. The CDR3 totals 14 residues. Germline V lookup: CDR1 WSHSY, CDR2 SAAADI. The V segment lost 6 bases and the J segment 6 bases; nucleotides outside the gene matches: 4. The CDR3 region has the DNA TGCGCCAGCAGGCAGGGGGCGCGTAATTCACCCCTCCACTTT. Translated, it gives CASRQGARNSPLHF.

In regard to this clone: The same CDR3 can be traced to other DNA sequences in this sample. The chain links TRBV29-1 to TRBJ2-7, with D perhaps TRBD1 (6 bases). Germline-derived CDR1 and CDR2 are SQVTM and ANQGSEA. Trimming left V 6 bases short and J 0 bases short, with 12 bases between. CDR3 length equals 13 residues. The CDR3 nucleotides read TGCAGCGTCGAGACGGACAGCTCCTACGAGCAGTACTTC. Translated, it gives CSVETDSSYEQYF.

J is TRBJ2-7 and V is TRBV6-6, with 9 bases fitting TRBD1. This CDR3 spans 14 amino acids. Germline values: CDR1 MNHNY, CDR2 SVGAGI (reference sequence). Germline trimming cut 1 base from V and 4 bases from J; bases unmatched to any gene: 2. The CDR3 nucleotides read TGTGCCAGCAGTTACTTACAGGGGGCTTACGAGCAGTACTTC. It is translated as CASSYLQGAYEQYF.

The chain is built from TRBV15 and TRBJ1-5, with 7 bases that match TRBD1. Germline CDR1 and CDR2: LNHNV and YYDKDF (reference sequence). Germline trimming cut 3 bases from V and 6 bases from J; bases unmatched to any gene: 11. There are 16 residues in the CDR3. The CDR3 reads CATSSPGGEGGQPQHF. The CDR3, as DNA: TGTGCCACCAGCAGCCCAGGGGGAGAGGGAGGTCAGCCCCAGCATTTT.

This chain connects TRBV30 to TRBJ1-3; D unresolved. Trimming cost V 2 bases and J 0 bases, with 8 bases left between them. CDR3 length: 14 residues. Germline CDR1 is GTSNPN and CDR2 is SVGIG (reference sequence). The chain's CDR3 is CAWSTGSSGNTIYF. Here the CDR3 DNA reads TGTGCCTGGAGTACGGGGAGCTCTGGAAACACCATATATTTT.

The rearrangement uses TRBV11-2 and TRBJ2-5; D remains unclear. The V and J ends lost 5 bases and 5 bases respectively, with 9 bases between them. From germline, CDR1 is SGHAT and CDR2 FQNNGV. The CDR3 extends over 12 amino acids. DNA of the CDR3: TGTGCCAGCAGCACGAGTCGGGAGACCCAGTACTTC. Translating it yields CASSTSRETQYF.

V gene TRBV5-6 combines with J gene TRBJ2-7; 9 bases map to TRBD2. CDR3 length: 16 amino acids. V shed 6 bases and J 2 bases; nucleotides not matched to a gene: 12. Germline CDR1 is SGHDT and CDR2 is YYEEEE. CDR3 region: CASIAARGRAPYEQYF. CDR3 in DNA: TGTGCCAGCATCGCAGCTCGCGGGAGGGCCCCCTACGAGCAGTACTTC.

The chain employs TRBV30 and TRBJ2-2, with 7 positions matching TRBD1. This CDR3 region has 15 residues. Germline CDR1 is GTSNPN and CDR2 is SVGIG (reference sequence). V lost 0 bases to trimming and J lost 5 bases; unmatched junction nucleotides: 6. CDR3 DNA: TGTGCCTGGAGTGTACTAAGGGGGCGAACCGGGGAGCTGTTTTTT. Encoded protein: CAWSVLRGRTGELFF.

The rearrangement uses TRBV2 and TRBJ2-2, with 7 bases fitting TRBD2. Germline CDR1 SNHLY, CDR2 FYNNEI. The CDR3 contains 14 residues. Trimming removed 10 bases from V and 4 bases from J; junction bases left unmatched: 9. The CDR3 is CAIGTTIFTGELFF. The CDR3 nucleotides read TGTGCCATCGGGACTACCATATTCACCGGGGAGCTGTTTTTT.

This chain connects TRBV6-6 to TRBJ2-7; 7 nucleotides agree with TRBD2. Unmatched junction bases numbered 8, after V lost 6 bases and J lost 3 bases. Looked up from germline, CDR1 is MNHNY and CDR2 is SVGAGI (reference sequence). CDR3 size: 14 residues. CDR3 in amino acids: CASSAGVVNYEQYF. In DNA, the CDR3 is TGTGCCAGCAGCGCGGGAGTTGTAAACTACGAGCAGTACTTC.

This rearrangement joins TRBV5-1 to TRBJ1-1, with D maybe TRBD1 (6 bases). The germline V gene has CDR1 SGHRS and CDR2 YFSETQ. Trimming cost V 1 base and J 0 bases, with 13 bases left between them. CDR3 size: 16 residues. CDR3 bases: TGCGCCAGCAGCTTGCCCAAGGACAGCATGAACACTGAAGCTTTCTTT. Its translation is CASSLPKDSMNTEAFF.

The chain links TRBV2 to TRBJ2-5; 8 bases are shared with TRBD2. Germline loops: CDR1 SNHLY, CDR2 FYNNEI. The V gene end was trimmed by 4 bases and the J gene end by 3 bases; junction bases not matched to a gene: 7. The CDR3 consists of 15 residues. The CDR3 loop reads CASSATGTREETQYF. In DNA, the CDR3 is TGTGCCAGCAGTGCAACCGGGACTAGGGAAGAGACCCAGTACTTC.

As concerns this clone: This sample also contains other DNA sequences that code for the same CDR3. The DNA of the CDR3 is TGCAGCGTCCTAGGACTAGCGGGTTACGAGCAGTACTTC. Its translation: CSVLGLAGYEQYF. The chain recombines TRBV29-1 with TRBJ2-7; 11 positions match TRBD2. This CDR3 has 13 residues. In germline, CDR1 is SQVTM, CDR2 ANQGSEA. Germline trimming cut 6 bases from V and 4 bases from J; bases unmatched to any gene: 5.

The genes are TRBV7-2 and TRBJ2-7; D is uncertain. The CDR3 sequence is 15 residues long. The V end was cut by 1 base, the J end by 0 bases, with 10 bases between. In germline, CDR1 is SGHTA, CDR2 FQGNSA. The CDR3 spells CASSLDFMYSYEQYF. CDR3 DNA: TGTGCCAGCAGCTTAGATTTTATGTACTCCTACGAGCAGTACTTC.

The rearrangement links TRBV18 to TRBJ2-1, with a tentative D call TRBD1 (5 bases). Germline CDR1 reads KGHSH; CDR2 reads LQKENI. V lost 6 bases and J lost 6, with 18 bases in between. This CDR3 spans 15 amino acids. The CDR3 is CASSLDRQFSNEQFF. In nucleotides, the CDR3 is TGTGCCAGCTCCCTCGACAGACAATTCTCCAATGAGCAGTTCTTC.

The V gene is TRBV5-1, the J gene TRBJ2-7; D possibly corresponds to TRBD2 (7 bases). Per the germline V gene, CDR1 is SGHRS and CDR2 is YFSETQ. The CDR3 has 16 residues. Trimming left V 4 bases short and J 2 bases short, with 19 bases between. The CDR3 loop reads CASSPGGGSLTYEQYF. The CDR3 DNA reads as TGCGCCAGCAGCCCCGGGGGCGGGAGTCTGACCTACGAGCAGTACTTC.

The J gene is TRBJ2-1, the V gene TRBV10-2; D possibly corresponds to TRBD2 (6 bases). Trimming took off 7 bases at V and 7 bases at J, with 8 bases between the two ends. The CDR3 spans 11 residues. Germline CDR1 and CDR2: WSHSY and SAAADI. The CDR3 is CASNSGNEQFF. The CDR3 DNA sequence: TGCGCCAGCAATAGCGGAAATGAGCAGTTCTTC.

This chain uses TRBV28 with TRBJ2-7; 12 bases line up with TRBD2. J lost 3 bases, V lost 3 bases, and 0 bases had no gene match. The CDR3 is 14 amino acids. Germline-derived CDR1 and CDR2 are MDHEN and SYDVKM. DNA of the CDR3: TGTGCCAGCAGTTTGGGACTAGCGGGCTACGAGCAGTACTTC. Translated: CASSLGLAGYEQYF. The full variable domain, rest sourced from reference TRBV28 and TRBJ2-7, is DVKVTQSSRYLVKRTGEKVFLECVQDMDHENMFWYRQDPGLGLRLIYFSYDVKMKEKGDIPEGYSVSREKKERFSLILESASTNQTSMYLCASSLGLAGYEQYFGPGTRLTVT.

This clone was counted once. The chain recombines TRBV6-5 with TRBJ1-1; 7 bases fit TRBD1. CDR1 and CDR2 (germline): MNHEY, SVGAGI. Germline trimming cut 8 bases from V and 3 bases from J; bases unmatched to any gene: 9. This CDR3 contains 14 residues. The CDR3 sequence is CASSSRDSDTEAFF. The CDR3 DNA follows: TGTGCCAGCTCCTCAAGGGACAGTGACACTGAAGCTTTCTTT.

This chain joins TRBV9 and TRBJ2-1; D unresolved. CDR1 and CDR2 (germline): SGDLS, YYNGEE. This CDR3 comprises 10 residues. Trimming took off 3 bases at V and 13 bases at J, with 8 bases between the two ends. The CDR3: CASSDSNQFF. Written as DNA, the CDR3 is TGTGCCAGCAGCGATAGTAATCAGTTCTTC.

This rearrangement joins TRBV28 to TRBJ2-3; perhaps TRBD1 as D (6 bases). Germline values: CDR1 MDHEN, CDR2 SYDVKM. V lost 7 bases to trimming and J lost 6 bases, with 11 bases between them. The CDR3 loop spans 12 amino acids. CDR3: CASTDQGDTQYF. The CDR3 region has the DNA TGTGCCAGCACTGACCAGGGGGATACGCAGTATTTT.